These 27 T cell receptor beta chains were sequenced from one sample in a study of T cell responses to AZD1222 COVID-19 vaccine. The protocol was immunoSEQ multiplex PCR, while the TCRdb copy is restricted to in-frame clones and leaves out a portion. Seen here are around 170,000 clones, 88% observed once, and the top ten hold approximately 10%. Sequenced material: peripheral blood, taken 28 days after the second AZD1222 dose. The receptors were sampled from an adult who received the AZD1222 COVID-19 vaccine.

The rearrangement uses TRBV29-1 and TRBJ2-7; D might be TRBD1 (6 bases). CDR3 size: 13 residues. CDR1 and CDR2 from the germline V gene are SQVTM and ANQGSEA. V gave up 7 bases and J gave up 2 bases, with 15 bases separating them. The CDR3 reads CSGGLAVTYEQYF. CDR3 nucleotide sequence: TGCAGCGGGGGGCTAGCCGTTACCTACGAGCAGTACTTC.

This chain uses TRBV4-3 with TRBJ1-2, with TRBD1 as a possible D gene (5 bases). Germline loops: CDR1 LGHNA, CDR2 YSLEER. CDR3 size: 15 residues. Trimming left V 0 bases short and J 5 bases short, with 13 bases between. The CDR3 coding sequence is TGCGCCAGCAGCCAAGATTACAGGACGGATTATGGCTACACCTTC. Translating it yields CASSQDYRTDYGYTF.

The genes are TRBV18 and TRBJ2-1; the D gene is possibly TRBD1 (6 bases). The germline V gene encodes CDR1 KGHSH and CDR2 LQKENI. The CDR3 sequence is 16 residues long. V was shortened by 0 bases and J by 6 bases, with 15 bases between the two germline ends. As DNA, the CDR3 is TGTGCCAGCTCACCACCGCAGGGGCCGGTGATCAATGAGCAGTTCTTC. Translation gives CASSPPQGPVINEQFF.

This rearrangement joins TRBV19 to TRBJ1-6, with 9 bases fitting TRBD1. This CDR3 spans 13 amino acids. V was pared by 11 bases and J by 10 bases, with 9 bases of the junction left unmatched. The germline gives CDR1 LNHDA, CDR2 SQIVND (reference sequence). CDR3 amino acids: CAGSRDRESPLHF. CDR3 bases: TGTGCCGGATCCCGGGACAGGGAATCACCCCTCCACTTT.

DNA of the CDR3: TGTGCCAGTAGTACGGCGGGGGTCGGGGAGCTGTTTTTT. Translation gives CASSTAGVGELFF. The genes are TRBV19 and TRBJ2-2; 7 bases are a match to TRBD2. Germline CDR1 is LNHDA and CDR2 is SQIVND (reference sequence). The CDR3 spans 13 residues. V lost 4 bases to trimming and J lost 7 bases; unmatched junction nucleotides: 3.

The genes are TRBV7-8 and TRBJ2-5; 8 bases fit TRBD1. Germline V CDR1 and CDR2: SGHVS, FQNEAQ. V lost 1 base and J lost 5; bases outside the gene matches: 3. The CDR3 is 14 amino acids. The CDR3 spells CASSLGTGRETQYF. The CDR3 DNA reads TGTGCCAGCAGCTTAGGGACAGGGAGGGAGACCCAGTACTTC.

This clone is a singleton in its sample. The chain couples TRBV13 to TRBJ2-7; D gene uncertain. V lost 3 bases to trimming and J lost 4 bases, with 7 bases between them. The CDR3 has 12 residues. Germline CDR1 and CDR2: PRHDT and FYEKMQ (reference sequence). CDR3 in amino acids: CASSFSGYEQYF. CDR3 sequence (DNA): TGTGCCAGCAGCTTTTCGGGTTACGAGCAGTACTTC.

This clone showed up just a few times. This CDR3 reads CASSRTDYEQYF. The CDR3 DNA sequence: TGTGCCAGCAGTCGGACAGACTACGAGCAGTACTTC. This sequence joins TRBV12-3 or TRBV12-4 and TRBJ2-7, with a weak D call TRBD1 (6 bases). The germline V and J ends were trimmed by 5 bases and 3 bases, with 8 bases remaining between them. This CDR3 comprises 12 residues.

V usage is TRBV28 and J usage is TRBJ1-2, with D perhaps matching TRBD1 (5 bases). V was trimmed by 3 bases and J by 7 bases, leaving 12 bases between them. The CDR3 totals 13 residues. Per germline, CDR1 MDHEN and CDR2 SYDVKM. This chain's CDR3 is CASSFEGPGGYTF. The CDR3 nucleotides read TGTGCCAGCAGTTTTGAGGGGCCGGGTGGCTACACCTTC.

This chain connects TRBV6-5 to TRBJ2-5; TRBD2 agrees at 8 bases. The V gene's germline CDR1 is MNHEY and CDR2 SVGAGI. The CDR3 runs to 15 residues. The V segment lost 6 bases and the J segment 5 bases; nucleotides outside the gene matches: 11. CDR3 in DNA: TGTGCCAGCAGCCGGGGGGGCCGGAACGGGGAGACCCAGTACTTC. Translated: CASSRGGRNGETQYF.

This clone showed up just once. The rearrangement uses TRBV5-5 and TRBJ1-4; no clear D. The CDR3 has 17 residues. Trimming cost V 2 bases and J 0 bases, with 14 bases left between them. The germline CDR1 and CDR2 sequences are SGHKS and YYEKEE (reference sequence). The chain's CDR3 is CASSFHVDGATNEKLFF. The DNA for the CDR3 is TGTGCCAGCAGCTTTCATGTGGACGGAGCAACTAATGAAAAACTGTTTTTT.

The rearrangement uses TRBV11-2 and TRBJ1-6; weak D call: TRBD1 (5 bases). This CDR3 comprises 17 residues. CDR1 is SGHAT and CDR2 is FQNNGV in the germline V gene. Trimming cost V 4 bases and J 0 bases, with 13 bases left between them. The CDR3 sequence: CASSSGEGSSYNSPLHF. CDR3 sequence (DNA): TGTGCCAGCAGCTCCGGGGAGGGGAGCTCCTATAATTCACCCCTCCACTTT.

The chain couples TRBV7-9 to TRBJ2-3; TRBD1 is a possible D gene (5 bases). V was clipped by 4 bases and J by 0 bases, with 11 bases between them. From germline, CDR1 is SEHNR and CDR2 FQNEAQ (reference sequence). The CDR3 has 15 residues. This chain's CDR3 is CASSWGPQSTDTQYF. The CDR3 DNA reads as TGTGCCAGCAGCTGGGGCCCCCAGAGCACAGATACGCAGTATTTT.

The V and J genes are TRBV14 and TRBJ2-5; 8 bases fit TRBD1. The CDR3 is 15 amino acids. Trimming at V came to 1 base and at J to 2 bases, leaving 3 bases not matched to a gene. The germline V gene has CDR1 SGHDN and CDR2 FVKESK. CDR3 region: CASSQAGTGQETQYF. The CDR3 nucleotides are TGTGCCAGCAGCCAAGCCGGGACAGGTCAAGAGACCCAGTACTTC.

The chain is built from TRBV5-4 and TRBJ2-7; perhaps TRBD2 as D (5 bases). Deletions cut 0 bases from V and 1 base from J, with 14 bases between. CDR1 is SGHNT and CDR2 is YYREEE in the germline V gene (reference sequence). The CDR3 is made up of 16 amino acids. DNA for the CDR3: TGTGCCAGCAGCTTGGCTCAGGTGGGAGAGTCCTACGAGCAGTACTTC. Its translation is CASSLAQVGESYEQYF. Looking up the rest from reference TRBV5-4 and TRBJ2-7 gives the full variable domain: ETGVTQSPTHLIKTRGQQVTLRCSSQSGHNTVSWYQQALGQGPQFIFQYYREEENGRGNFPPRFSGLQFPNYSSELNVNALELDDSALYLCASSLAQVGESYEQYFGPGTRLTVT.

The V gene is TRBV15, the J gene TRBJ2-7; 12 positions agree with TRBD1. CDR3 length equals 16 residues. CDR1 is LNHNV, CDR2 YYDKDF, per germline (reference sequence). V was clipped by 0 bases and J by 4 bases; unmatched bases: 4. The CDR3 here is CATSRDQGQGAYEQYF. The CDR3, as DNA: TGTGCCACCAGCAGAGATCAGGGACAGGGGGCGTACGAGCAGTACTTC. Drawing the rest from reference TRBV15 and TRBJ2-7, the complete variable domain is DAMVIQNPRYQVTQFGKPVTLSCSQTLNHNVMYWYQQKSSQAPKLLFHYYDKDFNNEADTPDNFQSRRPNTSFCFLDIRSPGLGDTAMYLCATSRDQGQGAYEQYFGPGTRLTVT.

The V gene is TRBV7-3, the J gene TRBJ1-1; no definite D call. CDR3 length equals 14 residues. Trimming cost V 3 bases and J 3 bases, with 11 bases left between them. Germline V gene data show CDR1 as SGHTA and CDR2 as FQGTGA. CDR3 sequence: CASSLNPGDTEAFF. The CDR3 DNA is TGTGCCAGCAGCTTGAACCCTGGCGACACTGAAGCTTTCTTT.

The chain couples TRBV5-1 to TRBJ2-3; tentative D call: TRBD2 (6 bases). Trimming left V 2 bases short and J 1 base short, with 14 bases between. Germline V gives CDR1 SGHRS, CDR2 YFSETQ. The CDR3 covers 16 residues. The CDR3 DNA reads as TGCGCCAGCAGCTTCGAACTGGGAGGTCGCACAGATACGCAGTATTTT. Translated, it gives CASSFELGGRTDTQYF. Together with reference TRBV5-1 and TRBJ2-3, the CDR3 gives the full variable domain: KAGVTQTPRYLIKTRGQQVTLSCSPISGHRSVSWYQQTPGQGLQFLFEYFSETQRNKGNFPGRFSGRQFSNSRSEMNVSTLELGDSALYLCASSFELGGRTDTQYFGPGTRLTVL.

V and J are TRBV4-1 and TRBJ2-5, with no clear D. Per germline, CDR1 MGHRA and CDR2 YSYEKL. This CDR3 region has 16 residues. The V and J ends lost 3 bases and 0 bases respectively, with 14 bases between them. The CDR3 spells CASSHPRTDHQETQYF. Here the CDR3 DNA reads TGCGCCAGCAGCCATCCCCGGACCGACCACCAAGAGACCCAGTACTTC.

This chain connects TRBV19 to TRBJ1-1; D is perhaps TRBD1 (6 bases). In germline, CDR1 is LNHDA, CDR2 SQIVND (reference sequence). Deletions cut 6 bases from V and 8 bases from J, with 16 bases between. CDR3 length equals 13 residues. The CDR3 coding sequence is TGTGCCAGTAGCCCCGGGGGCTTAACCGAAGCTTTCTTT. It codes for CASSPGGLTEAFF. The whole variable domain, filled in from reference TRBV19 and TRBJ1-1, reads DGGITQSPKYLFRKEGQNVTLSCEQNLNHDAMYWYRQDPGQGLRLIYYSQIVNDFQKGDIAEGYSVSREKKESFPLTVTSAQKNPTAFYLCASSPGGLTEAFFGQGTRLTVV.

The J gene is TRBJ1-2, the V gene TRBV7-5; the table's TRBD1 call for D was not verified on the DNA. TRBV7-5 is a listed pseudogene. The CDR3 has 17 amino acids. The CDR3 protein is CARSLTDRSRFGYGYTF. Written as DNA, the CDR3 is TGTGCCAGAAGCTTAACGGACAGAAGTAGATTTGGCTATGGCTACACCTTC.

This clone was observed a few times. This chain uses TRBV27 with TRBJ2-7; 7 bases match TRBD1. J was trimmed by 0 bases and V by 3 bases; bases with no gene match: 5. The CDR3 is 15 amino acids. CDR1 is MNHEY, CDR2 SMNVEV, per germline (reference sequence). The DNA of the CDR3 is TGTGCCAGCAGTTTCGCCGGGACAGCCTCCTACGAGCAGTACTTC. This gives the protein CASSFAGTASYEQYF.

The rearrangement links TRBV28 to TRBJ1-6; 7 nucleotides agree with TRBD1. Germline V CDR1 and CDR2: MDHEN, SYDVKM. Germline trimming cut 7 bases from V and 10 bases from J; bases unmatched to any gene: 13. The CDR3 spans 15 residues. The CDR3 spells CASKLSKGAGSPLHF. CDR3 DNA sequence: TGTGCCAGCAAGCTCTCCAAGGGGGCAGGATCACCCCTCCACTTT.

This clone was counted only a few times. The chain links TRBV9 to TRBJ2-1, with D possibly being TRBD1 or TRBD2 (6 bases each). The V gene's germline CDR1 is SGDLS and CDR2 YYNGEE. The CDR3 is made up of 15 amino acids. V was clipped by 4 bases and J by 8 bases, with 19 bases between them. This CDR3 reads CASSPTWGAGDEQFF. DNA for the CDR3: TGTGCCAGCAGCCCTACCTGGGGGGCGGGCGATGAGCAGTTCTTC.

The chain couples TRBV5-1 to TRBJ1-5; TRBD1 is a possible D gene (5 bases). Trimming left V 4 bases short and J 6 bases short, with 17 bases between. CDR3 length equals 15 residues. Looked up from germline, CDR1 is SGHRS and CDR2 is YFSETQ. The CDR3 region is CASSPDGEGRQPQHF. The CDR3, as DNA: TGCGCCAGCAGCCCGGACGGCGAGGGGCGTCAGCCCCAGCATTTT.

The rearrangement links TRBV7-9 to TRBJ2-2, with D perhaps matching TRBD1 (5 bases). CDR3 length: 12 residues. The germline CDR1 and CDR2 sequences are SEHNR and FQNEAQ (reference sequence). V lost 5 bases to trimming and J lost 8 bases, with 9 bases between them. CDR3 DNA: TGTGCCAGCAGCCCTGACAGTGGGGAGCTGTTTTTT. Translation gives CASSPDSGELFF.

This clone was recorded a few times. V is TRBV12-3 or TRBV12-4 and J is TRBJ2-7, with D perhaps matching TRBD1 (6 bases). This CDR3 region has 13 residues. Trimming left V 6 bases short and J 5 bases short, with 14 bases between. CDR3 residues: CASSPRGFDEQYF. CDR3 DNA sequence: TGTGCCAGCAGCCCGAGGGGGTTCGACGAGCAGTACTTC.